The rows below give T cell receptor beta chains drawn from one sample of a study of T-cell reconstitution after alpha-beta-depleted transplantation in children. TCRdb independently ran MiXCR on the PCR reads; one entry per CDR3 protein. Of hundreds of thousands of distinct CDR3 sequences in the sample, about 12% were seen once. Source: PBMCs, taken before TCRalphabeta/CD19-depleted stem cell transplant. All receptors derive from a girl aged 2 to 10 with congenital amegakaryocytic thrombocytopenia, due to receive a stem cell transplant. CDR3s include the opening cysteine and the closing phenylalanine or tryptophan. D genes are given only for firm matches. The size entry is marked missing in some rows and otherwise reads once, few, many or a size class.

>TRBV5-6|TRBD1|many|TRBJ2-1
CASSLGPGQGIWNEQFF
TGTGCCAGCAGCTTGGGACCGGGACAGGGTATATGGAATGAGCAGTTCTTC
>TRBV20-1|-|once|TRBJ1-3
CSARALEASSGNTIYF
TGCAGTGCTAGAGCGCTGGAGGCTAGCTCTGGAAACACCATATATTTT
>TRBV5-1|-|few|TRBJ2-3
CASSLKRRAQVTPDTQYF
TGCGCCAGCAGCTTGAAGCGGCGGGCGCAGGTCACACCAGATACGCAGTATTTT
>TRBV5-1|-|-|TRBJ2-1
CASSEWDGNEQFF
TGCGCCAGCAGCGAATGGGACGGCAATGAGCAGTTCTTC
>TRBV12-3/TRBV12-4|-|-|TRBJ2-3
CASSPGPRDTQYF
TGTGCCAGCAGCCCTGGACCGAGGGATACGCAGTATTTT
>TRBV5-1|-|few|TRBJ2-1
CASRSTGVSEQFF
TGCGCCAGCAGGTCAACTGGGGTCTCTGAGCAGTTCTTC
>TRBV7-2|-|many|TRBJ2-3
CASSPLVRGVGTDTQYF
TGTGCCAGCAGCCCTCTGGTCCGTGGAGTGGGCACAGATACGCAGTATTTT
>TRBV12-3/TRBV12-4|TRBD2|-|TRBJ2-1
CASSAGTSDEQFF
TGTGCCAGCAGTGCCGGGACTAGCGATGAGCAGTTCTTC
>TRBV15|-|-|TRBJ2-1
CATSRPLQHSYNEQFF
TGTGCCACCAGCAGACCTCTACAGCACTCCTACAATGAGCAGTTCTTC
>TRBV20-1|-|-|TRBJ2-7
CSARSTSNSYEQYF
TGCAGTGCCAGAAGCACTAGCAACTCCTACGAGCAGTACTTC
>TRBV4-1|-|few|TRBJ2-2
CASSQVSGPSNTGELFF
TGCGCCAGCAGCCAAGTTAGCGGCCCATCGAACACCGGGGAGCTGTTTTTT
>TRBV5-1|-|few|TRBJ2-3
CASTPSGPTDTQYF
TGCGCCAGCACCCCCTCTGGGCCTACAGATACGCAGTATTTT
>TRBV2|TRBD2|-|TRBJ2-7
CASSEIAGDAYEQYF
TGTGCCAGCAGTGAAATAGCGGGAGACGCCTACGAGCAGTACTTC
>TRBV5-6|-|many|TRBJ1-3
CASSTRGLGGNTIYF
TGTGCCAGCAGCACCAGGGGTCTGGGAGGAAACACCATATATTTT
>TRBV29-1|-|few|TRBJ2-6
CSVYPSGANVLTF
TGCAGCGTTTATCCCTCTGGGGCCAACGTCCTGACTTTC
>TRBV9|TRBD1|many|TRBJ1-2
CASKDRGGYTF
TGTGCCAGCAAAGACAGGGGAGGCTACACCTTC
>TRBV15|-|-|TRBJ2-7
CATSTDVTYEQYF
TGTGCCACCAGCACCGACGTTACCTACGAGCAGTACTTC
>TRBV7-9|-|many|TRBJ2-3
CASSLAEVRAPSDTQYF
TGTGCCAGCAGCTTAGCGGAGGTGAGGGCCCCATCAGATACGCAGTATTTT
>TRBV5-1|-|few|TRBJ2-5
CASSRFLPRTGEETQYF
TGCGCCAGCAGCCGATTCTTACCCCGGACGGGGGAAGAGACCCAGTACTTC
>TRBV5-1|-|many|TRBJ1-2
CASSLPQGSPNGGYTF
TGCGCCAGCAGCTTGCCACAGGGATCCCCAAATGGAGGCTACACCTTC
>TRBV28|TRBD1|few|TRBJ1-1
CATLRQGYMNTEAFF
TGTGCCACATTGAGACAGGGGTATATGAACACTGAAGCTTTCTTT
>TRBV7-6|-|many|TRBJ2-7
CASSLPGDHYEQYF
TGTGCCAGCAGCTTACCAGGGGATCATTACGAGCAGTACTTC
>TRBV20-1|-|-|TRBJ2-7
CSAGPVYEQYF
TGCAGTGCTGGCCCCGTTTACGAGCAGTACTTC
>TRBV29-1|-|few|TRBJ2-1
CSVETSTYNEQFF
TGCAGCGTTGAAACTAGTACCTACAATGAGCAGTTCTTC
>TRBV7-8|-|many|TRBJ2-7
CASSLGRPDKQYF
TGTGCCAGCAGCTTAGGTAGGCCCGACAAGCAGTACTTC
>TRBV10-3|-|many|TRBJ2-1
CAISGDSGSGEQFF
TGTGCCATCAGTGGGGACAGCGGGTCGGGTGAGCAGTTCTTC
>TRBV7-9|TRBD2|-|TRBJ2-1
CASSWTTSGTYNEQFF
TGTGCCAGCAGCTGGACGACTAGCGGAACCTACAATGAGCAGTTCTTC
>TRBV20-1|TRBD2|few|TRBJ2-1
CSVSLAGIFAEQFF
TGCAGTGTCTCCCTAGCGGGAATCTTCGCTGAGCAGTTCTTC